This T cell receptor (beta chain) stems from a study of identical twins. Overall study results and limits: Out-of-frame beta sequences exhibited a weaker degree of excess twin sharing. Models underestimated TCR alpha sharing (out-of-frame) in monozygotic twins.

The CDR3 has 15 residues. From germline, CDR1 is SEHNR and CDR2 FQNEAQ (reference sequence). The V gene lost 3 bases and the J gene lost 0 bases, with 9 bases spanning the gap. This clonotype has ten or more counts. What it recognizes is unknown. Unique molecular identifiers were in the cDNA, with template-switch universal primer binding. TCRdb re-called the 5' RACE reads with MiXCR, one entry per CDR3 protein. This table holds fewer than 650,000 distinct CDR3 sequences, 7.1% found once. This sample also appeared in a second study, on yellow fever vaccine responses in identical twins.

This clonotype was sampled from a woman between 18 and 29 years old in good health. Sequenced material: PBMCs. This sequence joins TRBV7-9 and TRBJ2-1; weak D call: TRBD2 (6 bases). CDR3 sequence reads: CASSLGGLSYNEQFF. The CDR3 DNA is TGTGCCAGCAGCTTGGGAGGACTCTCCTACAATGAGCAGTTCTTC.